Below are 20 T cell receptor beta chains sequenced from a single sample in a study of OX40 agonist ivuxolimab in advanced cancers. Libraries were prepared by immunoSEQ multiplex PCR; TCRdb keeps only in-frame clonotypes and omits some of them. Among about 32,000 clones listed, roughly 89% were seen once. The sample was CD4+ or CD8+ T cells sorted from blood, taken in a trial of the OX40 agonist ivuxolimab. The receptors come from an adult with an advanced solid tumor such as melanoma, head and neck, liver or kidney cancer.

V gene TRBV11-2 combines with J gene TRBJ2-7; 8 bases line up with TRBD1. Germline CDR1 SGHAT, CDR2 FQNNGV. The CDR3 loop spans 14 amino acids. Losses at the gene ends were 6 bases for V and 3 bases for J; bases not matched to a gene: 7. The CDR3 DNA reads TGTGCCAGCAGTCGTCGACAGGGGATCTACGAGCAGTACTTC. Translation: CASSRRQGIYEQYF.

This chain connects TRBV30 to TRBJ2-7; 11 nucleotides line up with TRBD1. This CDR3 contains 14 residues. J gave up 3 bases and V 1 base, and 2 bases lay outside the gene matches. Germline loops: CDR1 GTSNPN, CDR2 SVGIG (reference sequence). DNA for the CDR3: TGTGCCTGGAGTGCGGGGACAGGGGGCTACGAGCAGTACTTC. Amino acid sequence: CAWSAGTGGYEQYF.

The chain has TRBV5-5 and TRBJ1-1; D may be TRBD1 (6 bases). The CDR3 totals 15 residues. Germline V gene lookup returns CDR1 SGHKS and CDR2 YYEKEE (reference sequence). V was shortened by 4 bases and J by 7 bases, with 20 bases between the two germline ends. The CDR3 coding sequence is TGTGCCAGCAGCCCCCAGATCGGGGGGCTGAATGAAGCTTTCTTT. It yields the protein CASSPQIGGLNEAFF. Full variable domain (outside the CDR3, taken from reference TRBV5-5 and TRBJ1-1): DAGVTQSPTHLIKTRGQQVTLRCSPISGHKSVSWYQQVLGQGPQFIFQYYEKEERGRGNFPDRFSARQFPNYSSELNVNALLLGDSALYLCASSPQIGGLNEAFFGQGTRLTVV.

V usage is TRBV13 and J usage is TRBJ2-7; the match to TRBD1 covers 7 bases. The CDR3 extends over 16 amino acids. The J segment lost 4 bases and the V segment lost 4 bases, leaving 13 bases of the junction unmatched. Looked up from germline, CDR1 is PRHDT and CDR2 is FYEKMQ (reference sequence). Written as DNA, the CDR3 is TGTGCCAGCAGCTCCACCAAAGGGGGCCGACCTTACGAGCAGTACTTC. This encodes CASSSTKGGRPYEQYF.

The CDR3 protein is CASSRTGGEKLFF. The CDR3 bases are TGTGCCAGCAGCCGCACAGGGGGGGAAAAACTGTTTTTT. The rearrangement uses TRBV7-3 and TRBJ1-4, with TRBD1 matching 8 bases. The CDR3 extends over 13 amino acids. Germline CDR1 and CDR2: SGHTA and FQGTGA. The junction had 4 bases not matched to a gene; V was cut back by 5 bases and J by 8 bases.

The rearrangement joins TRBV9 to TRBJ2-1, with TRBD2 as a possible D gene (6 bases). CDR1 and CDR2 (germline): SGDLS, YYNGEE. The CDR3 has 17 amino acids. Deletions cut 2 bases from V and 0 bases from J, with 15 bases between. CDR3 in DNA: TGTGCCAGCAGCGTTATTGGGACTCCGAGCTCCTACAATGAGCAGTTCTTC. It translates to CASSVIGTPSSYNEQFF. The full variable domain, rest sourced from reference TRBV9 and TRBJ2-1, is DSGVTQTPKHLITATGQRVTLRCSPRSGDLSVYWYQQSLDQGLQFLIQYYNGEERAKGNILERFSAQQFPDLHSELNLSSLELGDSALYFCASSVIGTPSSYNEQFFGPGTRLTVL.

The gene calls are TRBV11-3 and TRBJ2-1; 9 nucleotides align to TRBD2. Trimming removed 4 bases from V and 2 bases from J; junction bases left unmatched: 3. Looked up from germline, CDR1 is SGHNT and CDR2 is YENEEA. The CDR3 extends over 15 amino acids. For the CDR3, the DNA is TGTGCCAGCAGCTATGCTAGCGGGGCCTACAATGAGCAGTTCTTC. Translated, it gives CASSYASGAYNEQFF.

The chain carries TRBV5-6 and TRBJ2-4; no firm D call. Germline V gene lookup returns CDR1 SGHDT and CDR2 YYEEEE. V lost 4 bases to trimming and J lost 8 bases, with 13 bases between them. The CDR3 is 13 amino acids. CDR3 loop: CASSPGSNYIQYF. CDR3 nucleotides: TGTGCCAGCAGCCCTGGGTCCAACTACATTCAGTACTTC.

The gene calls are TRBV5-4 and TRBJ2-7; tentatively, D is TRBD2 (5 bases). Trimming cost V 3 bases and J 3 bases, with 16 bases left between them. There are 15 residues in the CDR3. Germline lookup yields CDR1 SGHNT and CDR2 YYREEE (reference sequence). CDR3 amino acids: CASSSDGEGGYEQYF. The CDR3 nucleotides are TGTGCCAGCAGCTCGGATGGGGAAGGAGGCTACGAGCAGTACTTC.

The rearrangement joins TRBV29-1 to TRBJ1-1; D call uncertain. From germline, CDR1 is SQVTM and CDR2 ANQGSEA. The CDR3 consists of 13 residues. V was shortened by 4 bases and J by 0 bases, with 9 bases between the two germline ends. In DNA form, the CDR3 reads TGCAGCGTTGTTCCAGAAATGAACACTGAAGCTTTCTTT. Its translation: CSVVPEMNTEAFF.

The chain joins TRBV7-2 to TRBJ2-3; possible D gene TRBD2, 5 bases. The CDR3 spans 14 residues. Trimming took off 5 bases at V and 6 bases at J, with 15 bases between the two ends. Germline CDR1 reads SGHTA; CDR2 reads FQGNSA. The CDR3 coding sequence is TGTGCCAGCAGCCTCTGGACTTTACGGGATACGCAGTATTTT. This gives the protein CASSLWTLRDTQYF. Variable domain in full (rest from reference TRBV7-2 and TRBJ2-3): GAGVSQSPSNKVTEKGKDVELRCDPISGHTALYWYRQSLGQGLEFLIYFQGNSAPDKSGLPSDRFSAERTGGSVSTLTIQRTQQEDSAVYLCASSLWTLRDTQYFGPGTRLTVL.

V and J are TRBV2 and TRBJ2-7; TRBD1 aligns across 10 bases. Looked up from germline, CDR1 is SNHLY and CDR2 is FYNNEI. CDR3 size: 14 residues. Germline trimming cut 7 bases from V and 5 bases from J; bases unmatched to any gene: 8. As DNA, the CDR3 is TGTGCCAGCATTACCGTGACAGGGGGCAACGAGCAGTACTTC. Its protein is CASITVTGGNEQYF.

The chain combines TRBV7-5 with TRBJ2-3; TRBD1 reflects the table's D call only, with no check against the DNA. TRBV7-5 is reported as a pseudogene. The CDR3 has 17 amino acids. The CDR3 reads CARSSNFWAFHTDTQYF. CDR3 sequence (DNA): TGTGCCAGAAGCTCTAACTTCTGGGCCTTCCACACAGATACGCAGTATTTT.

The chain's CDR3 is CASSVGGGAASYEQYF. The CDR3 DNA is TGTGCCAGCAGCGTAGGGGGCGGGGCCGCATCCTACGAGCAGTACTTC. The V and J genes are TRBV9 and TRBJ2-7; D possibly corresponds to TRBD2 (6 bases). V was pared by 0 bases and J by 1 base, with 14 bases between. The CDR3 runs 16 residues. CDR1 and CDR2 from the germline V gene are SGDLS and YYNGEE.

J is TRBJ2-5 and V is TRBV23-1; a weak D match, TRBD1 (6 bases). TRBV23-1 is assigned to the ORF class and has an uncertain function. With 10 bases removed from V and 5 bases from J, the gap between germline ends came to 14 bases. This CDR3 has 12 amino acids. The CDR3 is CAMQGSGETQYF. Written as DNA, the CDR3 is TGCGCCATGCAGGGGTCGGGGGAGACCCAGTACTTC.

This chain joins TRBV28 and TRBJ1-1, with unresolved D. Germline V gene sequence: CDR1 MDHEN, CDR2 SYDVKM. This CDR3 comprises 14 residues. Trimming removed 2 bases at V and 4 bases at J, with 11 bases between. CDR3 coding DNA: TGTGCCAGCAGTTTAGGGTGGTCGGCCACTGAAGCTTTCTTT. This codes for CASSLGWSATEAFF.

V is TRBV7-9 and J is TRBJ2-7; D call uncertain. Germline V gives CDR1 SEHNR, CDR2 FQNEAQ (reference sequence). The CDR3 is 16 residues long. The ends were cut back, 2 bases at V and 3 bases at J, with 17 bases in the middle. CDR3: CASSLPLGGDSYEQYF. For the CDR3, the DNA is TGTGCCAGCAGCTTACCCTTGGGCGGTGATAGCTACGAGCAGTACTTC.

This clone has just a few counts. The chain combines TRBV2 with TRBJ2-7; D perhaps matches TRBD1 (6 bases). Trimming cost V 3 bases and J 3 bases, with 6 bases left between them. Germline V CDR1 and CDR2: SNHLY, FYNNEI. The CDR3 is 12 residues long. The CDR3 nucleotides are TGTGCCAGCAGTGACAGGGGCTACGAGCAGTACTTC. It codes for CASSDRGYEQYF. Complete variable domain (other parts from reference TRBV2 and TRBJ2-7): EPEVTQTPSHQVTQMGQEVILRCVPISNHLYFYWYRQILGQKVEFLVSFYNNEISEKSEIFDDQFSVERPDGSNFTLKIRSTKLEDSAMYFCASSDRGYEQYFGPGTRLTVT.

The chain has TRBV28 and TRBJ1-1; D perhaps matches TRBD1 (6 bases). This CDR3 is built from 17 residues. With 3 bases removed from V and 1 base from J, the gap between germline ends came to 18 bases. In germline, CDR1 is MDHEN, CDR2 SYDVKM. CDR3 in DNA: TGTGCCAGCAGTTTTCCCAGGGGCAGGACTAGGAACACTGAAGCTTTCTTT. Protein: CASSFPRGRTRNTEAFF.

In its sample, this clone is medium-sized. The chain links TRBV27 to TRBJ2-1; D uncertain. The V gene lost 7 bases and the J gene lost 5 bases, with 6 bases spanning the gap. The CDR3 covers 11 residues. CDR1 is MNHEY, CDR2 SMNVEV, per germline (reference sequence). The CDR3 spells CASIRNNEQFF. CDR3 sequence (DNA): TGTGCCAGCATACGCAACAATGAGCAGTTCTTC.